These T cell receptor beta chains were read from a single sample in a study of regulatory T cells in long-lasting Graves disease. TCRdb analysed the multiplex PCR reads with MiXCR anew, one entry per CDR3 protein. This sample yields about 530,000 distinct CDR3 sequences, of which about 16% are seen a single time; roughly 25% belongs to the top ten. The data were also submitted as part of a second study, on T cells in Graves' hyperthyroidism and ophthalmopathy.

The specimen comprised peripheral blood mononuclear cells (PBMCs), sampled at new diagnosis, from a patient treated with antithyroid drugs. The receptors here all came from a woman aged 35-65 years with Graves disease. The CDR3 runs from the conserved cysteine through the conserved F or W. Fields, in order: D gene, J gene, V gene, clone size, CDR3 protein, CDR3 DNA. A D gene is named only where the DNA matches it firmly. The listing skips clone size in some rows; elsewhere it reads once, few, many or a size class.

TRBD2	TRBJ2-1	TRBV29-1	few	CSAMEGLAGDTYNEQFF	TGCAGCGCCATGGAGGGACTAGCGGGAGATACCTACAATGAGCAGTTCTTC
TRBD1	TRBJ1-1	TRBV7-9	many	CASSLGATGVTEAFF	TGTGCCAGCAGCTTAGGGGCGACAGGGGTCACTGAAGCTTTCTTT
.	TRBJ1-1	TRBV5-1	few	CASSLGEVGEAFF	TGCGCCAGCAGCTTAGGGGAGGTGGGTGAAGCTTTCTTT
.	TRBJ1-1	TRBV19	.	CASFRGPGAFF	TGTGCCAGTTTTAGGGGACCCGGGGCTTTCTTT
.	TRBJ1-1	TRBV30	many	CACLGITEAFF	TGTGCCTGCCTCGGGATAACTGAAGCTTTCTTT
.	TRBJ2-7	TRBV5-5	few	CASSLWGAYEQYF	TGTGCCAGCAGCTTGTGGGGGGCCTACGAGCAGTACTTC
.	TRBJ1-6	TRBV6-2/TRBV6-3	many	CASSYGQVYNSPLHF	TGTGCCAGCAGTTACGGGCAAGTCTATAATTCACCCCTCCACTTT
.	TRBJ2-1	TRBV30	.	CAWRGDTRYNEQFF	TGTGCCTGGAGGGGCGATACTAGATACAATGAGCAGTTCTTC
.	TRBJ1-2	TRBV30	.	CAWSVPRTAPYYGYTF	TGTGCCTGGAGTGTACCCCGGACGGCACCTTACTATGGCTACACCTTC
.	TRBJ2-3	TRBV5-6	many	CASSSLGPTDTQYF	TGTGCCAGCAGCTCCCTCGGGCCCACAGATACGCAGTATTTT
.	TRBJ2-7	TRBV7-3	.	CASSLDGVGEQYF	TGTGCCAGCAGTTTAGATGGGGTGGGCGAGCAGTACTTC
.	TRBJ2-7	TRBV7-2	many	CASSRTSQLEQYF	TGTGCCAGCAGCCGGACGTCTCAGCTCGAGCAGTACTTC
TRBD2	TRBJ2-3	TRBV6-1	.	CASTDGGEGDTQYF	TGTGCCAGCACCGACGGGGGGGAAGGAGATACGCAGTATTTT
.	TRBJ1-2	TRBV2	many	CASSFWVPPASNYGYTF	TGTGCCAGCAGTTTTTGGGTCCCCCCCGCTTCTAACTATGGCTACACCTTC
TRBD2	TRBJ2-3	TRBV11-3	many	CASSKTSGGTDTQYF	TGTGCCAGCAGCAAGACTAGCGGGGGCACAGATACGCAGTATTTT
TRBD2	TRBJ2-2	TRBV10-3	.	CAISPGGSTGELFF	TGTGCCATCAGCCCGGGGGGGAGCACCGGGGAGCTGTTTTTT
.	TRBJ2-2	TRBV5-1	.	CASSLAFGSGELFF	TGCGCCAGCAGCTTGGCTTTTGGTTCCGGGGAGCTGTTTTTT
TRBD2	TRBJ2-5	TRBV11-3	many	CASSLMGGRGGETQYF	TGTGCCAGCAGCTTAATGGGAGGACGGGGGGGTGAGACCCAGTACTTC
.	TRBJ1-3	TRBV11-2	.	CASSPSASGNTIYF	TGTGCCAGCAGCCCCTCCGCCTCTGGAAACACCATATATTTT
.	TRBJ1-6	TRBV19	.	CAISATAFSPLHF	TGTGCCATCTCGGCGACAGCTTTTTCACCCCTCCACTTT
.	TRBJ2-1	TRBV7-9	many	CASTSYREYNEQFF	TGTGCCAGCACCTCATACAGGGAGTACAATGAGCAGTTCTTC
.	TRBJ2-7	TRBV16	.	CASSQFGAENYEQYF	TGTGCCAGCAGCCAATTCGGGGCAGAGAACTACGAGCAGTACTTC
.	TRBJ2-3	TRBV11-1	many	CASSLGSRGSTDTQYF	TGTGCCAGCAGCTTAGGGTCCCGGGGCAGCACAGATACGCAGTATTTT
.	TRBJ1-1	TRBV20-1	many	CSAVKTTGQNTEAFF	TGCAGTGCCGTGAAAACGACAGGCCAGAACACTGAAGCTTTCTTT
TRBD1	TRBJ1-4	TRBV19	.	CASSFHRGTNEKLFF	TGTGCCAGTAGTTTCCACAGGGGAACTAATGAAAAACTGTTTTTT
.	TRBJ2-1	TRBV2	.	CASSIWGGPYNEQFF	TGTGCCAGCAGTATTTGGGGGGGGCCTTACAATGAGCAGTTCTTC
.	TRBJ2-7	TRBV2	many	CASSGNRAPYEQYF	TGTGCCAGCAGTGGAAACAGGGCGCCCTACGAGCAGTACTTC
.	TRBJ1-1	TRBV27	many	CASSPTGPRTEAFF	TGTGCCAGCAGTCCCACGGGGCCGCGGACTGAAGCTTTCTTT
.	TRBJ2-7	TRBV6-1	many	CASSGGLSSYEQYF	TGTGCCAGCAGTGGGGGTCTGAGCTCCTACGAGCAGTACTTC
.	TRBJ1-1	TRBV30	many	CAWSREPEAFF	TGTGCCTGGAGTCGGGAACCTGAAGCTTTCTTT
.	TRBJ2-7	TRBV15	.	CATSRGGDEQYF	TGTGCCACCAGCAGAGGGGGGGACGAGCAGTACTTC
.	TRBJ1-1	TRBV11-3	many	CASSLGGPMNTEAFF	TGTGCCAGCAGCTTAGGTGGGCCTATGAACACTGAAGCTTTCTTT
.	TRBJ2-1	TRBV19	.	CASSISSGDEQFF	TGTGCCAGTAGTATTTCCAGCGGAGATGAGCAGTTCTTC
.	TRBJ2-5	TRBV10-3	many	CAIRPGGGEQTQYF	TGTGCCATCAGACCCGGAGGGGGCGAGCAGACCCAGTACTTC
.	TRBJ1-2	TRBV19	.	CASSWYGDYGYTF	TGTGCCAGTAGTTGGTACGGAGACTATGGCTACACCTTC
.	TRBJ1-2	TRBV7-2	.	CASSSGGGQGYGYTF	TGTGCCAGCAGCTCCGGTGGGGGGCAGGGCTATGGCTACACCTTC
TRBD2	TRBJ2-1	TRBV5-1	many	CASSIGTSGDSYNEQFF	TGCGCCAGCAGCATAGGGACTAGCGGGGACTCCTACAATGAGCAGTTCTTC
TRBD1	TRBJ1-4	TRBV3-1	many	CASSQTTGNEKLFF	TGTGCCAGCAGCCAAACGACAGGGAATGAAAAACTGTTTTTT
.	TRBJ2-5	TRBV7-9	.	CASSPRQSRHRETQYF	TGTGCCAGCAGCCCCCGTCAGTCCCGGCACCGAGAGACCCAGTACTTC
TRBD1	TRBJ1-5	TRBV28	many	CASSPGGGANQPQHF	TGTGCCAGCAGCCCAGGGGGGGGCGCGAATCAGCCCCAGCATTTT